One TCR beta chain is described in this entry. This sample was included in a study of cytomegalovirus exposure and HLA in healthy donors. Study summary: A prior analysis found about 110 million unique TCR beta sequences from around 180 million T cells.

The PCR employed 60 Vbeta primers together with 13 Jbeta primers. Some clones are missing from TCRdb's copy, which holds only in-frame ones; the method was immunoSEQ multiplex PCR. This sample has around 200,000 clones; roughly 68% occur once, and the top ten carry approximately 2.5%. The V gene lost 6 bases and the J gene lost 8 bases, with 22 bases spanning the gap. The CDR3 runs 15 residues. The germline CDR1 and CDR2 sequences are SEHNR and FQNEAQ (reference sequence). The chain uses TRBV7-9 and TRBJ1-2, with a tentative D call TRBD1 (5 bases). The receptor's source is a man aged 40-50 years in good health and CMV-seropositive. The specimen was PBMCs. Written as DNA, the CDR3 is TGTGCCAGCAGTAAAACTTTCCAACAGGAATCGGGCTACACCTTC. Protein: CASSKTFQQESGYTF.